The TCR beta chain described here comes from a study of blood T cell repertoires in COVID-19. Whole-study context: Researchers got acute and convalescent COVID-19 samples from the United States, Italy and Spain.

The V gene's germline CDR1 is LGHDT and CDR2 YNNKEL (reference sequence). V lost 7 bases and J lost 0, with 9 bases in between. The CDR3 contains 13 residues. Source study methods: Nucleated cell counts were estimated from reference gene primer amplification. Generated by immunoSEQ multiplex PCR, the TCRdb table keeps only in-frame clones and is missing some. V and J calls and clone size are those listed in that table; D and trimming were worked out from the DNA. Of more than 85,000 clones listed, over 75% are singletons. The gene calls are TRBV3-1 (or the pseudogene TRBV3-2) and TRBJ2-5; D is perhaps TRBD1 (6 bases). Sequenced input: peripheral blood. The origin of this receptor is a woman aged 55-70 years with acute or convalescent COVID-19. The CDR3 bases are TGTGCCAGCACCGGACAGTACCAAGAGACCCAGTACTTC. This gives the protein CASTGQYQETQYF.